This T cell receptor beta chain was observed in a study of T cell changes during pregnancy in multiple sclerosis. TCRdb's copy holds only in-frame clones and misses some; the assay was immunoSEQ multiplex PCR. The repertoire holds tens of thousands of clones, roughly 92% seen once, with over 1.3% in the top ten. This clone has only one observation. The origin of this receptor is a female donor with multiple sclerosis, enrolled in a pregnancy study. This material consisted of peripheral blood, taken in the second trimester of pregnancy.

The CDR3 loop reads CASSLEGQGAFGNTIYF. DNA for the CDR3: TGTGCCAGCAGCTTAGAGGGGCAGGGGGCATTTGGAAACACCATATATTTT. V is TRBV7-2 and J is TRBJ1-3; TRBD1 agrees at 8 bases. V shed 1 base and J 3 bases; nucleotides not matched to a gene: 8. Germline V gives CDR1 SGHTA, CDR2 FQGNSA. The CDR3 is made up of 17 amino acids.